A single sample is the source of the 9 T cell receptor beta chains below, sequenced in a study of regulatory T cells in long-lasting Graves disease. Assembly of TCR beta libraries relied on iRepertoire HTBI primers together with Arm-PCR of CDR3 regions. TCRdb processed the multiplex PCR reads anew with MiXCR; each CDR3 protein has one entry. The profile shows about 560,000 distinct CDR3 sequences, around 15% of them singletons. Specified time point: newly diagnosed GD, antithyroid drugs for less than 3 months. Extracted RNA from PBMCs served as the source of the TCR library. In addition, the sample was reused for a study of T cells in Graves' hyperthyroidism and ophthalmopathy.

Sequencing used peripheral blood mononuclear cells (PBMCs), obtained at new diagnosis, from a patient treated with antithyroid drugs. All receptors come from a man aged 18 to 30 with Graves disease.

This clonotype was detected only once. This may be a read error: a much more frequent sequence differs by one nucleotide. The V call is TRBV12-3 or TRBV12-4, the J call TRBJ2-7, with D maybe TRBD2 (5 bases). The CDR3 loop spans 12 amino acids. V was shortened by 8 bases and J by 6 bases, with 14 bases between the two germline ends. The CDR3 coding sequence is TGTGCCAGCCCACCTGAGGGATCCGAGCAGTACTTC. It is translated as CASPPEGSEQYF.

This clonotype has just a few counts. The chain recombines TRBV20-1 with TRBJ2-4; D might be TRBD2 (6 bases). Germline assignment: CDR1 DFQATT and CDR2 SNEGSKA (reference sequence). CDR3 length: 14 amino acids. V was cut by 5 bases and J by 2 bases, with 13 bases left in between. CDR3: CSAPPGGSKNIQYF. The CDR3 nucleotides read TGCAGTGCTCCCCCCGGAGGGTCCAAAAACATTCAGTACTTC.

This clonotype occurred many times. CDR3 amino acids: CASSLRLAGDNEQFF. For the CDR3, the DNA is TGCGCCAGCAGCTTGCGGCTAGCGGGAGACAATGAGCAGTTCTTC. The chain uses TRBV5-1 and TRBJ2-1; 10 bases are shared with TRBD2. With V trimmed by 1 base and J by 5 bases, 3 bases remained unmatched. In germline, CDR1 is SGHRS, CDR2 YFSETQ. CDR3 length: 15 residues.

The chain links TRBV11-3 to TRBJ2-5; 8 bases match TRBD2. The V gene end was trimmed by 5 bases and the J gene end by 2 bases; junction bases not matched to a gene: 4. The CDR3 covers 14 residues. Germline V gives CDR1 SGHNT, CDR2 YENEEA. CDR3 protein: CASSRTSGQETQYF. The CDR3 DNA sequence: TGTGCCAGCAGCCGCACTAGCGGACAAGAGACCCAGTACTTC.

The genes are TRBV19 and TRBJ1-1; 7 nucleotides line up with TRBD1. In germline, CDR1 is LNHDA, CDR2 SQIVND (reference sequence). There are 14 residues in the CDR3. V gave up 10 bases and J gave up 0 bases; unmatched junction bases: 8. The CDR3 loop is CATARTGLNTEAFF. The CDR3 bases are TGTGCCACCGCGCGGACAGGCCTGAACACTGAAGCTTTCTTT.

At least ten counts were recorded for this clonotype. V gene TRBV7-9 combines with J gene TRBJ1-6, with D tentatively TRBD1 (5 bases). Germline V gives CDR1 SEHNR, CDR2 FQNEAQ (reference sequence). V lost 2 bases and J 10 bases, leaving 18 bases between the germline ends. The CDR3 runs 16 residues. The CDR3 DNA is TGTGCCAGCAGCTTACCGACCCGGACGGGGCGATCACCCCTCCACTTT. Its protein product is CASSLPTRTGRSPLHF.

This clonotype was recorded a few times. This rearrangement joins TRBV2 to TRBJ2-1; 13 nucleotides line up with TRBD2. CDR1 SNHLY and CDR2 FYNNEI come from the germline V gene. The CDR3 totals 15 residues. Trimming cost V 5 bases and J 12 bases; bases outside gene matches: 10. DNA for the CDR3: TGTGCCAGCAGTCTCCATGGGACTAGCGGGAAGGCGCAGTTCTTC. It specifies CASSLHGTSGKAQFF.

This clonotype has only a few counts. V and J are TRBV12-5 and TRBJ1-1; tentative D call: TRBD1 (5 bases). V lost 6 bases and J lost 4, with 12 bases in between. Per the germline V gene, CDR1 is LGHNT and CDR2 is FRNRAP. This CDR3 is 13 amino acids long. CDR3 sequence (DNA): TGTGCTAGTGGGCTCACGGGGCTCACTGAAGCTTTCTTT. This gives the protein CASGLTGLTEAFF.

Many counts were recorded for this clonotype. The chain is built from TRBV2 and TRBJ1-2; D gene uncertain. CDR3 length: 12 amino acids. The germline V gene encodes CDR1 SNHLY and CDR2 FYNNEI. Deletions cut 4 bases from V and 4 bases from J, with 7 bases between. For the CDR3, the DNA is TGTGCCAGCAGTGGAGGTGCCTATGGCTACACCTTC. It is translated as CASSGGAYGYTF.